The next 7 T cell receptor beta chains were all read from a single sample in a study of OX40 agonist ivuxolimab in advanced cancers. Using immunoSEQ multiplex PCR, the repertoire was profiled, and TCRdb retains in-frame clones only, with some absent. Of over 75,000 clones listed, roughly 92% were seen once; the top ten hold over 2.5%. The sequencing here drew on CD4+ or CD8+ T cells sorted from blood, taken in a trial of the OX40 agonist ivuxolimab. The source of these receptors is an adult with an advanced solid tumor such as melanoma, head and neck, liver or kidney cancer.

CDR3 sequence: CASSLVLGNTEAFF. CDR3 sequence (DNA): TGTGCCAGCAGCTTGGTTTTAGGGAACACTGAAGCTTTCTTT. The chain joins TRBV7-2 to TRBJ1-1; D unclear. CDR1 is SGHTA and CDR2 is FQGNSA in the germline V gene. Trimming removed 3 bases from V and 1 base from J, with 9 bases in between. The length of the CDR3 is 14 residues.

This clone was observed a single time. Here the CDR3 DNA reads TGTGCCACCAGCAGAGATCGGGGGGCTTACAATGAGCAGTTCTTC. Protein: CATSRDRGAYNEQFF. The V and J genes are TRBV15 and TRBJ2-1; possible D gene TRBD2, 7 bases. Trimming took 0 bases from V and 4 from J, leaving 10 bases between them. Germline-derived CDR1 and CDR2 are LNHNV and YYDKDF (reference sequence). CDR3 length equals 15 residues.

The chain has TRBV5-6 and TRBJ2-7, with no clear D. The CDR3 spans 15 residues. CDR1 and CDR2 from the germline V gene are SGHDT and YYEEEE. V dropped 1 base and J dropped 7 bases, with 18 bases sitting between them. CDR3 sequence: CASSLTLNGPLEQYF. CDR3 nucleotides: TGTGCCAGCAGCTTGACACTAAATGGGCCCCTGGAGCAGTACTTC.

The rearrangement links TRBV7-3 to TRBJ2-1; a possible D gene is TRBD2 (5 bases). Per the germline V gene, CDR1 is SGHTA and CDR2 is FQGTGA. CDR3 length: 17 amino acids. Trimming pared 1 base from V and 0 bases from J, leaving 13 bases between. CDR3 sequence (DNA): TGTGCCAGCAGCTTAAAAGCGGTACCCCCCTCCTACAATGAGCAGTTCTTC. Encoded protein: CASSLKAVPPSYNEQFF.

V and J are TRBV10-1 and TRBJ2-7; D not certain. CDR3 length: 13 residues. CDR1 WNHNN and CDR2 SYGVQD come from the germline V gene (reference sequence). Trimming pared 2 bases from V and 0 bases from J, leaving 5 bases between. DNA of the CDR3: TGCGCCAGCAGTGAGACGGCCTCCTACGAGCAGTACTTC. Its translation: CASSETASYEQYF.

This clone was detected only once. This chain joins TRBV9 and TRBJ2-1; D could derive from TRBD1 or TRBD2 (5 bases each). Between the trimmed V and J ends, which lost 3 bases and 4 bases, there was a span of 8 bases. Germline V gene sequence: CDR1 SGDLS, CDR2 YYNGEE. This CDR3 spans 13 amino acids. The CDR3 region is CASSEGRYNEQFF. CDR3 DNA sequence: TGTGCCAGCAGCGAGGGACGGTACAATGAGCAGTTCTTC.

This clone has only one observation. The gene calls are TRBV6-1 and TRBJ2-1; possible D gene TRBD2, 5 bases. Germline CDR1 MNHNS, CDR2 SASEGT. Deletions cut 7 bases from V and 10 bases from J, with 11 bases between. The CDR3 runs to 11 residues. CDR3 nucleotide sequence: TGTGCCAGCATCACTAGAGCCGAGCAGTTCTTC. Protein: CASITRAEQFF.